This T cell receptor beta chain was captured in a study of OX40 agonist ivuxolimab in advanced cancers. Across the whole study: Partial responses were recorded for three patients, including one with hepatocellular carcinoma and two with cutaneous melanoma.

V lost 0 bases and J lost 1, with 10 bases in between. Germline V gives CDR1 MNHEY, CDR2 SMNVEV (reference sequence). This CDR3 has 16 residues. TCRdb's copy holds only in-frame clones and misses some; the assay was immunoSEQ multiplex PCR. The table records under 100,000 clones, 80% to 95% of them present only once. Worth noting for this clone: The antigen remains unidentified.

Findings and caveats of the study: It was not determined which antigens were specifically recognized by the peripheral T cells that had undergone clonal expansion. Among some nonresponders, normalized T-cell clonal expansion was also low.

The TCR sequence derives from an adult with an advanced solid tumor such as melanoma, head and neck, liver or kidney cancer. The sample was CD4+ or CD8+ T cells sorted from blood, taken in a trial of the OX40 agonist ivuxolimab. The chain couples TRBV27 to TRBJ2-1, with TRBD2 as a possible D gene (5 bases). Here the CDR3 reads CASSLSEGESYNEQFF. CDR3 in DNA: TGTGCCAGCAGTTTATCAGAGGGCGAGTCCTACAATGAGCAGTTCTTC.